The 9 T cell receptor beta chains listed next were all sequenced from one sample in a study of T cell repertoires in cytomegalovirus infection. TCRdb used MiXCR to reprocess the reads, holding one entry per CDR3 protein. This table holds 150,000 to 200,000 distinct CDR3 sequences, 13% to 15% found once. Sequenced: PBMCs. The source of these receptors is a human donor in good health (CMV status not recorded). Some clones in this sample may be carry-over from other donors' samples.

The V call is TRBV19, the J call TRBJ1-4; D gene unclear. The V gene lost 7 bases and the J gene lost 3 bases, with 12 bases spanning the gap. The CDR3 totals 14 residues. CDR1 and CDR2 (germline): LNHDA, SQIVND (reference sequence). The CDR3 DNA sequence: TGTGCCAGTACCATGACACATTCTAATGAAAAACTGTTTTTT. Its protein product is CASTMTHSNEKLFF.

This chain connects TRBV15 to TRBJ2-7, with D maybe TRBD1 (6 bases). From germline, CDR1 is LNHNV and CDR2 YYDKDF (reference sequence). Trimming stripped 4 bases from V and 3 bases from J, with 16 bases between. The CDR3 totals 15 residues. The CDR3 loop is CATSIHPGQNYEQYF. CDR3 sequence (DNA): TGTGCCACCAGCATACACCCTGGACAGAACTACGAGCAGTACTTC.

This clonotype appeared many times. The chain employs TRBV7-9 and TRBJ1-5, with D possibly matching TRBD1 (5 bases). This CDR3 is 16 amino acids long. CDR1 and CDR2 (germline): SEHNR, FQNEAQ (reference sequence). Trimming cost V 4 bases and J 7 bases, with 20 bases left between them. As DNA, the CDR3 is TGTGCCAGCAGCTCGACTCAGGGAATGGGAGAACAGCCCCAGCATTTT. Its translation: CASSSTQGMGEQPQHF. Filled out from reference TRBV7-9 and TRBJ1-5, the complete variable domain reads DTGVSQNPRHKITKRGQNVTFRCDPISEHNRLYWYRQTLGQGPEFLTYFQNEAQLEKSRLLSDRFSAERPKGSFSTLEIQRTEQGDSAMYLCASSSTQGMGEQPQHFGDGTRLSIL.

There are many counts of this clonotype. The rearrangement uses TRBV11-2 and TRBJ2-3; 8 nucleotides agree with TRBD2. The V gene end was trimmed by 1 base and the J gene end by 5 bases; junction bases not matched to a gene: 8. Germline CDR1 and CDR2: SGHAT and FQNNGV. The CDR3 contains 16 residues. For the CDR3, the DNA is TGTGCCAGCAGCTTAGGAACCGGACTAGCTGGAGATACGCAGTATTTT. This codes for CASSLGTGLAGDTQYF.

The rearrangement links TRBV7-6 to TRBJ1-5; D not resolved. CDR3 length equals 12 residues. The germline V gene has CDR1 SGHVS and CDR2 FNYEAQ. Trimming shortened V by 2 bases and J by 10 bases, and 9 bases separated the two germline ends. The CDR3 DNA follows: TGTGCCAGCAGCTTATGGGGTGGACCCCAGCATTTT. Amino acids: CASSLWGGPQHF.

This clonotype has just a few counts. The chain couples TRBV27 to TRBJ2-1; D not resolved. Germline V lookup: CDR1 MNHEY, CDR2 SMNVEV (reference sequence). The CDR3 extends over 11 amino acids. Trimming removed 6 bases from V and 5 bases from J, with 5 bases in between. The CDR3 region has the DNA TGTGCCAGCAGGAAGCACAATGAGCAGTTCTTC. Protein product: CASRKHNEQFF.

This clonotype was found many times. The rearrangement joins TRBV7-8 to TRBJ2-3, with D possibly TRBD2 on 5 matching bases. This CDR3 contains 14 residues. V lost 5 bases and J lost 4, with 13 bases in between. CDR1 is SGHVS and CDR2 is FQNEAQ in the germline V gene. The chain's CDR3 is CASSPGRGADTQYF. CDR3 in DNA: TGTGCCAGCAGCCCAGGACGGGGTGCAGATACGCAGTATTTT.

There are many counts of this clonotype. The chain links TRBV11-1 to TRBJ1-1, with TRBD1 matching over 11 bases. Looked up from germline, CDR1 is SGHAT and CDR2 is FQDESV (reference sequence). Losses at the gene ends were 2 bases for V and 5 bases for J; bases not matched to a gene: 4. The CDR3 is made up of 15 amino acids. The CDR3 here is CASSLSGQGGTEAFF. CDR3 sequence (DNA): TGTGCCAGCAGCTTATCGGGACAGGGGGGGACTGAAGCTTTCTTT.

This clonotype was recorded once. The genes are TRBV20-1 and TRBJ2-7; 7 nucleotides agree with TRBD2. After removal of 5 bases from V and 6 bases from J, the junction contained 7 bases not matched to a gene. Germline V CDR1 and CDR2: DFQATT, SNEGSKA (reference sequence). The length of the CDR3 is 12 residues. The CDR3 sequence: CSAEGRGSEQYF. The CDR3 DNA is TGCAGTGCTGAAGGGCGGGGGTCCGAGCAGTACTTC.